The entry that follows covers one T cell receptor (beta chain) sequence. Its cognate antigen is unknown. The sample originates from a study of OX40 agonist ivuxolimab in advanced cancers. About the study: Ivuxolimab, which patients received intravenously every 2 weeks, was dosed at 0.01 to 10 mg/kg. The dose-escalation cohort had hepatocellular carcinoma, melanoma, renal cell or head and neck cancer.

Per germline, CDR1 SQVTM and CDR2 ANQGSEA. The CDR3 contains 11 residues. Trimming took 5 bases from V and 1 from J, leaving 5 bases between them. Study results and limitations: In the 0.1 to 3.0 mg/kg range, CD4+ and CD8+ blood T cells had expanded clonally by week 6. Nonresponders included some who also had low normalized T-cell clonal expansion.

TCRdb keeps only in-frame clones here, not all; method: immunoSEQ multiplex PCR. The sample shows around 38,000 clones, over 80% of them seen only once. Specimen: CD4+ or CD8+ T cells sorted from blood, collected in a trial of the OX40 agonist ivuxolimab. This chain connects TRBV29-1 to TRBJ1-1; D is undetermined. The sequence was obtained from an adult with an advanced solid tumor such as melanoma, head and neck, liver or kidney cancer. CDR3 bases: TGCAGCGTTTCGGAGAACACTGAAGCTTTCTTT. Residues: CSVSENTEAFF.